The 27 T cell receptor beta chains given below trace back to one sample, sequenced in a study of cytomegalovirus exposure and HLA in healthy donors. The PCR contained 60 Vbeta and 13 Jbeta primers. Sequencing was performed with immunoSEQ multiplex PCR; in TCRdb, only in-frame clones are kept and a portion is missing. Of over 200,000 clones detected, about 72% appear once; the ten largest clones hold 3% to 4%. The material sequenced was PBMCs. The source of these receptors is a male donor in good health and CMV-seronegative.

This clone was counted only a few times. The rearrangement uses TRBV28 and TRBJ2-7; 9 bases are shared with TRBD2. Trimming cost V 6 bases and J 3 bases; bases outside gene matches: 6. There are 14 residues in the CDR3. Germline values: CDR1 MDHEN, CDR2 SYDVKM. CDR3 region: CASRETAGGYEQYF. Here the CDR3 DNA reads TGTGCCAGCAGAGAGACAGCGGGAGGCTACGAGCAGTACTTC.

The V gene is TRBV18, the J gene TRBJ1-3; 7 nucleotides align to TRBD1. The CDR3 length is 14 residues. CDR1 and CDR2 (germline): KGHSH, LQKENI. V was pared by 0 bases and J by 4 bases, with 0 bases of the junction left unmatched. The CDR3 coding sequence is TGTGCCAGCTCACCACCGGGACAGGGAAACACCATATATTTT. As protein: CASSPPGQGNTIYF.

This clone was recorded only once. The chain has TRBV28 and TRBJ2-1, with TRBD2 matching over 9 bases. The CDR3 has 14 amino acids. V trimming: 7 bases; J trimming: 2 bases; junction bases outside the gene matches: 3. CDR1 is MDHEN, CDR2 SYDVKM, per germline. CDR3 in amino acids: CASNLAGAYNEQFF. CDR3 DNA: TGTGCCAGCAACTTAGCGGGGGCCTACAATGAGCAGTTCTTC.

The CDR3 DNA follows: TGTGCCACGACTAGCGGGAGGGCCGCGGAGACCCAGTACTTC. Translating it yields CATTSGRAAETQYF. The genes are TRBV10-3 and TRBJ2-5; 14 bases map to TRBD2. Germline V CDR1 and CDR2: ENHRY, SYGVKD. V was clipped by 10 bases and J by 5 bases; unmatched bases: 6. There are 14 residues in the CDR3.

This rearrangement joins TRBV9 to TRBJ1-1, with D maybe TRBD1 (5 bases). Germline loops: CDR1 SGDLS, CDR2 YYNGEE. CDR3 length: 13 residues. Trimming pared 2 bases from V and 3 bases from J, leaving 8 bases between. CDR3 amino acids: CASSVTVYTEAFF. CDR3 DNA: TGTGCCAGCAGCGTGACAGTCTACACTGAAGCTTTCTTT.

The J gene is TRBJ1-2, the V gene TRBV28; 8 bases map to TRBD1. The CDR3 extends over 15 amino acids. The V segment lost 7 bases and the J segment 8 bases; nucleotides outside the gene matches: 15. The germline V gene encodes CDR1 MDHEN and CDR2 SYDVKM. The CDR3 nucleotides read TGTGCCAGCACCCCCATTGAGGACAGGGTGCGGGGCTACACCTTC. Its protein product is CASTPIEDRVRGYTF.

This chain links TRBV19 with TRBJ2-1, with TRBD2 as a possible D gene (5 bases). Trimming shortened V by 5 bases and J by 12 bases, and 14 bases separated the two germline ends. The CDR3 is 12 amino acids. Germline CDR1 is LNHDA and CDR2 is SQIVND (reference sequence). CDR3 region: CASSLELGSQFF. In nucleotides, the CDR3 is TGTGCCAGTAGTCTGGAACTAGGATCGCAGTTCTTC.

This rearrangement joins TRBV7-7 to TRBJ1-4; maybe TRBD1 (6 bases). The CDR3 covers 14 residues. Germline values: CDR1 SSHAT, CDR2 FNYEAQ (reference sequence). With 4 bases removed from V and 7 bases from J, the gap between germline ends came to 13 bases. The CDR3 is CASSSGAFGEKLFF. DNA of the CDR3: TGTGCCAGCAGCTCAGGGGCCTTCGGTGAAAAACTGTTTTTT.

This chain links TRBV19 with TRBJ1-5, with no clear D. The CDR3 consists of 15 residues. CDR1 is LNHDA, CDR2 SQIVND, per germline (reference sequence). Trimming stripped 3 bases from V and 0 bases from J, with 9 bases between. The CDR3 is CASSMVSGSNQPQHF. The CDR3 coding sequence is TGTGCCAGTAGTATGGTCTCGGGTAGCAATCAGCCCCAGCATTTT.

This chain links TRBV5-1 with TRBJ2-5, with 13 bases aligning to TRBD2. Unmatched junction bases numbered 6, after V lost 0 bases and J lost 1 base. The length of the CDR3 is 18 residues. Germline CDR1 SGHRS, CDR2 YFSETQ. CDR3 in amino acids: CASSLDPGLAGAQETQYF. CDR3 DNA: TGCGCCAGCAGCTTGGACCCCGGACTAGCGGGAGCCCAAGAGACCCAGTACTTC. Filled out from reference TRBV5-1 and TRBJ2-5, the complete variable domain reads KAGVTQTPRYLIKTRGQQVTLSCSPISGHRSVSWYQQTPGQGLQFLFEYFSETQRNKGNFPGRFSGRQFSNSRSEMNVSTLELGDSALYLCASSLDPGLAGAQETQYFGPGTRLLVL.

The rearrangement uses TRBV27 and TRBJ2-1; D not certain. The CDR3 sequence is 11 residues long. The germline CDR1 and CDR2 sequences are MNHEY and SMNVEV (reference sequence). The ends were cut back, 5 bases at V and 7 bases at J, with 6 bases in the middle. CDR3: CASSLRNEQFF. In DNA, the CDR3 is TGTGCCAGCAGTCTACGGAATGAGCAGTTCTTC.

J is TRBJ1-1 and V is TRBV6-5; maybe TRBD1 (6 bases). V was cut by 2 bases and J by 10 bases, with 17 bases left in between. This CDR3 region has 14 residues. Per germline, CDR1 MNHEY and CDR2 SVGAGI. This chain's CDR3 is CASSYGGDHTGAFF. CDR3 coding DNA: TGTGCCAGCAGTTACGGGGGCGACCATACGGGAGCTTTCTTT.

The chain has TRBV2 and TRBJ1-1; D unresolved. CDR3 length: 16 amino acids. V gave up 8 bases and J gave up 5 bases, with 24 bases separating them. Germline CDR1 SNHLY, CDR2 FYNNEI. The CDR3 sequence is CASVAVSWNTGTEAFF. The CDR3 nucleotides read TGTGCCAGCGTGGCAGTCTCCTGGAACACGGGTACTGAAGCTTTCTTT.

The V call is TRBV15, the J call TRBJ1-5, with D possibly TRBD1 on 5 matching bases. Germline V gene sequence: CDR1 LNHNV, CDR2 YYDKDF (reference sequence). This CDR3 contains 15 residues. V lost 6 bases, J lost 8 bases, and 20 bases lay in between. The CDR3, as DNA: TGTGCCACCAGGCGGGGCCCCATCAACTGGGAGCCCCAGCATTTT. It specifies CATRRGPINWEPQHF.

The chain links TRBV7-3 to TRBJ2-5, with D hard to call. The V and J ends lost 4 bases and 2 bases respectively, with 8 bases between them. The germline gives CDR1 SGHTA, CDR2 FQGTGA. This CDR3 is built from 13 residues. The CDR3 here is CASSSFTQETQYF. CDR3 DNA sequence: TGTGCCAGCAGCTCCTTCACTCAAGAGACCCAGTACTTC.

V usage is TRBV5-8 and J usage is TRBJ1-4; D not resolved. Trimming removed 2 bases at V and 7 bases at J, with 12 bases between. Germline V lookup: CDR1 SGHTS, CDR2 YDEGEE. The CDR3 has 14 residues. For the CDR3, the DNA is TGTGCCAGCAGCTTCGGAACAGAACCTGAAAAACTGTTTTTT. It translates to CASSFGTEPEKLFF.

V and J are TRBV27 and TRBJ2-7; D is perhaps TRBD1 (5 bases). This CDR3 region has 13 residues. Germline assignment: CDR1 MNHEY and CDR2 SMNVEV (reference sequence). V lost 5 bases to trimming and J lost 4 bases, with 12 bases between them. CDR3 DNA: TGTGCCAGCAGTAACAGGATGGATTACGAGCAGTACTTC. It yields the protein CASSNRMDYEQYF.

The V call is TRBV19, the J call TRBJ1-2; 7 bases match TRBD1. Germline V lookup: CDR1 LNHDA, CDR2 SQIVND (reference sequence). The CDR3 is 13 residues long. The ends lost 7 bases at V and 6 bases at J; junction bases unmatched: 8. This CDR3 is CASISTGKDGYTF. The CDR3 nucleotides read TGTGCCAGTATCTCGACAGGGAAAGATGGCTACACCTTC.

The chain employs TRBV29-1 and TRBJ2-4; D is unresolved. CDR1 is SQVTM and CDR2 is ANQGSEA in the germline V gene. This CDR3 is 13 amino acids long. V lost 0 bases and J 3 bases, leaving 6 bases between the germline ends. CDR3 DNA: TGCAGCGTTGAAGATCTCGGCAAAAACATTCAGTACTTC. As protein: CSVEDLGKNIQYF.

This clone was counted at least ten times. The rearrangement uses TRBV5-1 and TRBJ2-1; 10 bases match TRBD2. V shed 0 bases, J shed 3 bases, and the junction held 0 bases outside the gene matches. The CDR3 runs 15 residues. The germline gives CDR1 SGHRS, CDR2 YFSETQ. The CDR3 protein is CASSLGTSGYNEQFF. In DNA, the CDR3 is TGCGCCAGCAGCTTGGGGACTAGCGGCTACAATGAGCAGTTCTTC.

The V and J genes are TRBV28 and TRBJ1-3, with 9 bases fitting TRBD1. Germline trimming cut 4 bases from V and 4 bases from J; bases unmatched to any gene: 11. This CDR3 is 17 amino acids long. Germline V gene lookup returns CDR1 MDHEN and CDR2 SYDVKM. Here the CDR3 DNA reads TGTGCCAGCAGTTCGGGACAGGGACTCGTATCGGGAAACACCATATATTTT. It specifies CASSSGQGLVSGNTIYF.

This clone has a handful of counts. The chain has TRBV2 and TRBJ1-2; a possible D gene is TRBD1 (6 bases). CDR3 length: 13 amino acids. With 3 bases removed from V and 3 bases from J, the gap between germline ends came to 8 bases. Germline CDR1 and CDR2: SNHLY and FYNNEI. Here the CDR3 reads CASSEDSDYGYTF. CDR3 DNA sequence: TGTGCCAGCAGTGAGGACAGCGACTATGGCTACACCTTC.

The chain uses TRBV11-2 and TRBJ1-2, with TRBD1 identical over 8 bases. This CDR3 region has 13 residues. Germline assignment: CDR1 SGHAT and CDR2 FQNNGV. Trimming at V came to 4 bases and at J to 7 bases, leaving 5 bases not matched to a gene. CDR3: CASSWQGAAGYTF. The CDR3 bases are TGTGCCAGCAGCTGGCAGGGGGCGGCTGGCTACACCTTC.

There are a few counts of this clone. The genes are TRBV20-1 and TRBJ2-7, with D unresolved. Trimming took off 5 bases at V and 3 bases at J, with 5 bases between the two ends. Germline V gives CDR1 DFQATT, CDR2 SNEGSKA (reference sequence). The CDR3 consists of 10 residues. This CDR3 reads CSASNYEQYF. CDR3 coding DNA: TGCAGTGCTTCCAACTACGAGCAGTACTTC.

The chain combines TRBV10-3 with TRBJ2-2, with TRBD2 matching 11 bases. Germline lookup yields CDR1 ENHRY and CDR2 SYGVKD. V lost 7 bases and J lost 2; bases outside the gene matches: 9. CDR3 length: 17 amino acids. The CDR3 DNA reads TGTGCCATCACTTATAGGGGGACTAGCGGAAACACCGGGGAGCTGTTTTTT. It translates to CAITYRGTSGNTGELFF.

This chain's CDR3 is CASSWGLAGVSGANVLTF. The CDR3 DNA follows: TGCGCCAGCAGCTGGGGACTAGCGGGAGTCTCTGGGGCCAACGTCCTGACTTTC. This chain joins TRBV5-1 and TRBJ2-6; 14 bases match TRBD2. Germline V CDR1 and CDR2: SGHRS, YFSETQ. The CDR3 has 18 residues. Trimming removed 3 bases from V and 0 bases from J; junction bases left unmatched: 2.

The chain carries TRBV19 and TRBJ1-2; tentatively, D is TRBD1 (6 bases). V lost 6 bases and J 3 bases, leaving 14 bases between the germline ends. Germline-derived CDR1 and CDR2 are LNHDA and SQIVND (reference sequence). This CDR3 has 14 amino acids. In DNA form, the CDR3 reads TGTGCCAGTAGCGTCAGGGGAAATGACTATGGCTACACCTTC. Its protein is CASSVRGNDYGYTF.